A single sample gave rise to the 15 T cell receptor beta chains below, sequenced in a study of blood T cell repertoires in COVID-19. Generated by immunoSEQ multiplex PCR, the TCRdb table keeps only in-frame clones and is missing some. The sample carries about 220,000 clones, roughly 88% recorded once. Sequenced sample: peripheral blood. Receptor source: a man between 45 and 60 years old with active or convalescent COVID-19.

This chain connects TRBV7-9 to TRBJ2-4, with TRBD1 matching over 7 bases. The CDR3 consists of 15 residues. Germline assignment: CDR1 SEHNR and CDR2 FQNEAQ (reference sequence). V lost 6 bases, J lost 5 bases, and 10 bases stayed unmatched. The chain's CDR3 is CASSRAGGFENIQYF. CDR3 DNA: TGTGCCAGCAGTAGGGCAGGGGGATTTGAAAACATTCAGTACTTC.

This rearrangement joins TRBV20-1 to TRBJ2-7; a weak D match, TRBD1 (7 bases). V gave up 8 bases and J gave up 4 bases, with 12 bases separating them. CDR1 DFQATT and CDR2 SNEGSKA come from the germline V gene (reference sequence). The length of the CDR3 is 11 residues. CDR3 DNA sequence: TGCAGTACAGGGGACTCGTACGAGCAGTACGTC. This gives the protein CSTGDSYEQYV.

V is TRBV7-2 and J is TRBJ1-1, with D unresolved. Germline loops: CDR1 SGHTA, CDR2 FQGNSA. This CDR3 has 12 residues. V lost 4 bases, J lost 1 base, and 4 bases lay in between. The CDR3 nucleotides are TGTGCCAGCAGCTCCTCGAACACTGAAGCTTTCTTT. Protein product: CASSSSNTEAFF.

The chain is built from TRBV18 and TRBJ1-2; D unresolved. Trimming left V 2 bases short and J 4 bases short, with 5 bases between. Germline-derived CDR1 and CDR2 are KGHSH and LQKENI. CDR3 length: 12 residues. CDR3 region: CASSPEIYGYTF. The CDR3 nucleotides are TGTGCCAGCTCACCAGAGATCTATGGCTACACCTTC. The whole variable domain, remainder taken from reference TRBV18 and TRBJ1-2, is NAGVMQNPRHLVRRRGQEARLRCSPMKGHSHVYWYRQLPEEGLKFMVYLQKENIIDESGMPKERFSAEFPKEGPSILRIQQVVRGDSAAYFCASSPEIYGYTFGSGTRLTVV.

The chain links TRBV7-2 to TRBJ2-7, with 10 positions matching TRBD2. V dropped 5 bases and J dropped 4; count of bases not matched to a gene: 8. The CDR3 loop spans 15 amino acids. Germline loops: CDR1 SGHTA, CDR2 FQGNSA. CDR3 coding DNA: TGTGCCAGCAGCCTCACTAGCGGGAATCGTTACGAGCAGTACTTC. Amino acids: CASSLTSGNRYEQYF.

This chain uses TRBV6-2 or TRBV6-3 with TRBJ2-2; D perhaps matches TRBD1 (6 bases). Between the trimmed V and J ends, which lost 5 bases and 7 bases, there was a span of 11 bases. The CDR3 consists of 13 residues. The V gene's germline CDR1 is MNHEY and CDR2 SVGEGT. The CDR3 sequence is CASSPQGYGELFF. The CDR3 bases are TGTGCCAGCAGTCCACAGGGATACGGGGAGCTGTTTTTT.

This chain uses TRBV10-3 with TRBJ2-5; TRBD2 matches at 7 bases. After removal of 0 bases from V and 2 bases from J, the junction contained 6 bases not matched to a gene. The CDR3 has 16 amino acids. Germline CDR1 reads ENHRY; CDR2 reads SYGVKD. The CDR3, as DNA: TGTGCCATCAGTGAGTCGTGGGGGGAGGGACAAGAGACCCAGTACTTC. Its translation is CAISESWGEGQETQYF.

This chain connects TRBV5-6 to TRBJ2-1, with 10 nucleotides matching TRBD1. This CDR3 has 17 residues. The V gene's germline CDR1 is SGHDT and CDR2 YYEEEE. V lost 3 bases, J lost 2 bases, and 8 bases stayed unmatched. The CDR3: CASSWDRGVSAYNEQFF. CDR3 DNA: TGTGCCAGCAGCTGGGACAGGGGAGTCAGCGCCTACAATGAGCAGTTCTTC.

The chain couples TRBV7-9 to TRBJ1-2; 9 nucleotides agree with TRBD1. V dropped 5 bases and J dropped 8; count of bases not matched to a gene: 9. Germline CDR1 reads SEHNR; CDR2 reads FQNEAQ (reference sequence). The CDR3 length is 14 residues. This chain's CDR3 is CASSIGQGTGGYTF. Here the CDR3 DNA reads TGTGCCAGCAGCATTGGACAGGGGACTGGAGGCTACACCTTC.

CDR3 DNA sequence: TGCGCCAGCAGCTTCCTACCCGGGAGCCAAGAGACCCAGTACTTC. Translated: CASSFLPGSQETQYF. The V gene is TRBV5-1, the J gene TRBJ2-5, with D tentatively TRBD2 (6 bases). Per the germline V gene, CDR1 is SGHRS and CDR2 is YFSETQ. The CDR3 spans 15 residues. Trimming stripped 2 bases from V and 1 base from J, with 12 bases between.

This clone was seen a single time. The rearrangement links TRBV5-8 to TRBJ2-1, with 8 nucleotides matching TRBD2. The CDR3 extends over 14 amino acids. J lost 3 bases, V lost 4 bases, and 3 bases had no gene match. Looked up from germline, CDR1 is SGHTS and CDR2 is YDEGEE. CDR3 nucleotides: TGTGCCAGCAGCGCTAGCGGGTACTACAATGAGCAGTTCTTC. The encoded protein is CASSASGYYNEQFF.

The V gene is TRBV6-2 or TRBV6-3, the J gene TRBJ1-1; 10 bases align to TRBD1. The ends lost 7 bases at V and 3 bases at J; junction bases unmatched: 8. The germline V gene has CDR1 MNHEY and CDR2 SVGEGT. CDR3 size: 15 residues. The CDR3 nucleotides read TGTGCCAGCATCCCAATCGGACAGGGGGACACTGAAGCTTTCTTT. Translating gives CASIPIGQGDTEAFF.

This rearrangement joins TRBV5-5 to TRBJ2-1; 7 bases align to TRBD2. Germline V gene sequence: CDR1 SGHKS, CDR2 YYEKEE (reference sequence). With 7 bases clipped from V and 10 bases from J, the junction kept 14 bases outside the gene matches. CDR3 length: 14 amino acids. The CDR3 region is CASRLGREYWEQFF. CDR3 bases: TGTGCCAGCCGCCTGGGGCGGGAGTATTGGGAGCAGTTCTTC.

This chain joins TRBV27 and TRBJ2-3; D possibly corresponds to TRBD2 (5 bases). Germline CDR1 is MNHEY and CDR2 is SMNVEV (reference sequence). With 4 bases removed from V and 4 bases from J, the gap between germline ends came to 18 bases. This CDR3 region has 16 residues. This chain's CDR3 is CASSSSPASFSDTQYF. The CDR3, as DNA: TGTGCCAGCAGTTCTAGCCCCGCATCATTTTCAGATACGCAGTATTTT.

V and J are TRBV7-6 and TRBJ2-1, with 7 bases matching TRBD1. This CDR3 comprises 15 residues. J lost 1 base, V lost 6 bases, and 6 bases had no gene match. The germline gives CDR1 SGHVS, CDR2 FNYEAQ. The CDR3 reads CASSKGAGSYNEQFF. Here the CDR3 DNA reads TGTGCCAGCAGTAAGGGGGCGGGTTCCTACAATGAGCAGTTCTTC.